The 2 T cell receptor beta chains presented below share a single source sample, sequenced in a study of human T cells and chemical hapten exposure. Via MiXCR, TCRdb re-called the RACE reads, giving one row per CDR3 protein. Of about 190,000 distinct CDR3 sequences listed, around a quarter are singletons. The time point: patch test 3, about 24 weeks after DPC sensitization. Regarding treatment: therapeutic diphenylcyclopropenone sensitization with weekly scalp DPC. The starting material was whole blood, obtained in connection with sensitization to the hapten diphenylcyclopropenone (DPC). These receptor sequences come from a woman in her 40s with alopecia areata. Some clones in this sample may be carry-over from other donors' samples.

The chain combines TRBV7-8 with TRBJ2-3, with 8 bases fitting TRBD1. The CDR3 has 15 amino acids. Germline V gene lookup returns CDR1 SGHVS and CDR2 FQNEAQ. After removal of 5 bases from V and 3 bases from J, the junction contained 7 bases not matched to a gene. The CDR3, as DNA: TGTGCCAGCAGCGAGGGACAGGATGAGACAGATACGCAGTATTTT. It is translated as CASSEGQDETDTQYF.

The sample holds a few counts of this clonotype. The V call is TRBV5-1, the J call TRBJ2-6, with 9 bases matching TRBD1. The CDR3 loop spans 16 amino acids. CDR1 SGHRS and CDR2 YFSETQ come from the germline V gene. The junction had 7 bases not matched to a gene; V was cut back by 6 bases and J by 3 bases. The CDR3 loop is CASKDRGSLGANVLTF. The CDR3 DNA reads as TGCGCCAGCAAGGACAGGGGTTCCCTTGGGGCCAACGTCCTGACTTTC.